The clone carrying this T cell receptor beta chain was detected only a few times. This entry belongs to a study of T-cell memory formation after mild COVID-19. Germline V lookup: CDR1 SGHRS, CDR2 YFSETQ. V dropped 4 bases and J dropped 5 bases, with 17 bases sitting between them. This CDR3 spans 15 amino acids. TCRdb re-derived calls from the 5' RACE reads in MiXCR, one entry per CDR3 protein. The sample contains 350,000 to 500,000 distinct CDR3 sequences, about 25% of which appear only once. What was sequenced was PBMCs or a T cell subset sorted from them (not recorded which). This clonotype was sampled from an adult woman who had mild COVID-19 (a few samples of this study predate the infection). Cell type and time point are not known. The chain uses TRBV5-1 and TRBJ2-3; perhaps TRBD2 as D (7 bases). CDR3: CASSPGGGGGDTQYF. DNA of the CDR3: TGCGCCAGCAGCCCTGGCGGAGGGGGGGGAGATACGCAGTATTTT.